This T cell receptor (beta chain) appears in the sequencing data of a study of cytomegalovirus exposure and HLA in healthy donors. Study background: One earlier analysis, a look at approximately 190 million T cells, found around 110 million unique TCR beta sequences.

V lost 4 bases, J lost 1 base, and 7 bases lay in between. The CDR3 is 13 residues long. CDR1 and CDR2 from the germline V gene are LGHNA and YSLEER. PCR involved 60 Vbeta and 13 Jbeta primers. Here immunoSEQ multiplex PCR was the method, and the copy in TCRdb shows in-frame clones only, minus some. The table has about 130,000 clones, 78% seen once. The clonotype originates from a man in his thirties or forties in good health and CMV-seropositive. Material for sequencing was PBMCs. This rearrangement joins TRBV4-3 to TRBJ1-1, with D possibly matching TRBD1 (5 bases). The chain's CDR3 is CASSRQGNTEAFF. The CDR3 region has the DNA TGCGCCAGCAGCCGTCAGGGGAACACTGAAGCTTTCTTT.